There are many counts of the clone carrying this T cell receptor (beta chain). With V trimmed by 3 bases and J by 3 bases, 6 bases remained unmatched. The CDR3 has 16 amino acids. The germline V gene has CDR1 KGHDR and CDR2 SFDVKD. TCRdb redid the calling of the RT-PCR reads with MiXCR, one entry per CDR3 protein. The sample comprises more than 850,000 distinct CDR3 sequences, under 20% of which are singletons, and 5% to 6.5% rests with the top ten. The sample originates from a study of patients and donors after allogeneic stem cell transplantation. The sequenced sample was blood, either unsorted or a sorted T cell fraction (not recorded which). The rearrangement joins TRBV24-1 to TRBJ1-4, with TRBD1 identical over 7 bases. The TCR originated in a human donor who was either an allogeneic HSCT recipient or a stem cell or donor lymphocyte infusion donor (not recorded which). It is not recorded whose cells these are; they may come from a transplant donor. The CDR3, as DNA: TGTGCCACCAGTGATACCCGGACAGGAGCTAATGAAAAACTGTTTTTT. As protein: CATSDTRTGANEKLFF.